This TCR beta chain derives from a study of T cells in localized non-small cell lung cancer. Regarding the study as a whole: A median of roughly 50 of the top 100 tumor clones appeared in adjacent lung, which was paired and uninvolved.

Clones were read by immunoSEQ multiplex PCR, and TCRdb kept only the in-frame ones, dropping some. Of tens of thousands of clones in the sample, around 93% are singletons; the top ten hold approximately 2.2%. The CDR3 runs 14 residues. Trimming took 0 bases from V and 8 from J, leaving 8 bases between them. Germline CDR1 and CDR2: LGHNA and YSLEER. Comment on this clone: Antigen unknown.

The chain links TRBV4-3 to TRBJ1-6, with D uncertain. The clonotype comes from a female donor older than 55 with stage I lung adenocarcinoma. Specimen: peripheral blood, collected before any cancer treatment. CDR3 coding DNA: TGCGCCAGCAGCCAAGATACCGGGGATTCACCCCTCCACTTT. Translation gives CASSQDTGDSPLHF.